The 27 T cell receptor beta chains below were found in one sample sequenced in a study of patients and donors after allogeneic stem cell transplantation (dated by TCRdb to 2020 to 2021). Library generation was performed with RT-PCR. The sample was run on a NextSeq 550. The public reads were reanalyzed by TCRdb: fastp trimming at Q25, MiXCR alignment, in-frame beta chains only. For every CDR3 protein sequence, its rows merge into one entry that carries the most common genes and DNA. The table for this sample lists about 960,000 distinct CDR3 sequences; roughly 18% of them were counted only once. Roughly 6% of the sample rests with the top ten. The source material was blood, either unsorted or a sorted T cell fraction (not recorded which). The source is a human donor who was either an allogeneic HSCT recipient or a stem cell or donor lymphocyte infusion donor (not recorded which). It is not recorded whose cells these are; they may come from a transplant donor.

There are many counts of this clonotype. The chain is built from TRBV5-1 and TRBJ2-1, with D possibly matching TRBD1 (6 bases). Germline assignment: CDR1 SGHRS and CDR2 YFSETQ. CDR3 length: 14 amino acids. The V end was cut by 2 bases, the J end by 4 bases, with 10 bases between. Here the CDR3 reads CASSFLDRYNEQFF. CDR3 bases: TGCGCCAGCAGCTTTTTGGACAGATACAATGAGCAGTTCTTC. The whole variable domain, remainder taken from reference TRBV5-1 and TRBJ2-1, is KAGVTQTPRYLIKTRGQQVTLSCSPISGHRSVSWYQQTPGQGLQFLFEYFSETQRNKGNFPGRFSGRQFSNSRSEMNVSTLELGDSALYLCASSFLDRYNEQFFGPGTRLTVL.

V usage is TRBV2 and J usage is TRBJ1-6; D remains unclear. The V end lost 6 bases, the J end lost 9 bases, and 15 bases lay between the germline ends. CDR1 is SNHLY, CDR2 FYNNEI, per germline. The CDR3 sequence is 14 residues long. The DNA of the CDR3 is TGTGCCAGCAGGTCGCAGCAACGTGGTTCACCCCTCCACTTT. As protein: CASRSQQRGSPLHF. The variable domain in full, with the rest retrieved from reference TRBV2 and TRBJ1-6, is EPEVTQTPSHQVTQMGQEVILRCVPISNHLYFYWYRQILGQKVEFLVSFYNNEISEKSEIFDDQFSVERPDGSNFTLKIRSTKLEDSAMYFCASRSQQRGSPLHFGNGTRLTVT.

Only a few counts were recorded for this clonotype. This sequence joins TRBV5-6 and TRBJ2-3; no firm D call. Germline CDR1 reads SGHDT; CDR2 reads YYEEEE. V gave up 3 bases and J gave up 11 bases, with 16 bases separating them. This CDR3 has 13 residues. CDR3 DNA sequence: TGTGCCAGCAGCTGGCGGCGGACGGGTAGGCAGTATTTT. Translating it yields CASSWRRTGRQYF.

The rearrangement links TRBV11-1 to TRBJ2-7; perhaps TRBD1 as D (6 bases). Trimming removed 8 bases from V and 2 bases from J, with 19 bases in between. CDR1 is SGHAT and CDR2 is FQDESV in the germline V gene (reference sequence). The CDR3 consists of 15 residues. CDR3: CASSRGRQVPYEQYF. DNA of the CDR3: TGTGCCAGCTCCCGGGGCCGACAGGTCCCCTACGAGCAGTACTTC.

This clonotype has more than one count but fewer than ten. J is TRBJ1-6 and V is TRBV5-1; tentatively, D is TRBD1 (5 bases). V lost 2 bases and J 5 bases, leaving 17 bases between the germline ends. Germline CDR1 reads SGHRS; CDR2 reads YFSETQ. The CDR3 sequence is 17 residues long. CDR3 sequence reads: CASSFQDQQENNSPLHF. CDR3 nucleotide sequence: TGCGCCAGCAGCTTCCAGGATCAACAGGAAAATAATTCACCCCTCCACTTT.

V gene TRBV12-3 or TRBV12-4 combines with J gene TRBJ1-1; D gene ambiguous. The V gene lost 2 bases and the J gene lost 9 bases, with 13 bases spanning the gap. The CDR3 sequence is 13 residues long. CDR3 coding DNA: TGTGCCAGCAGTTTAATACGGGCGGATAAAGCTTTCTTT. Its protein is CASSLIRADKAFF.

This clonotype was picked up a small number of times. The gene calls are TRBV3-1 and TRBJ1-5; D is possibly TRBD1 (6 bases). The CDR3 extends over 16 amino acids. V was pared by 4 bases and J by 4 bases, with 17 bases between. Per the germline V gene, CDR1 is LGHDT and CDR2 is YNNKEL (reference sequence). Written as DNA, the CDR3 is TGTGCCAGCAGCCCCGGAGGGGGGGGAAGAAATCAGCCCCAGCATTTT. Translation gives CASSPGGGGRNQPQHF.

V and J are TRBV12-3 or TRBV12-4 and TRBJ2-1; TRBD2 might be the D (5 bases). The germline V and J ends were trimmed by 4 bases and 3 bases, with 13 bases remaining between them. The CDR3 has 15 residues. CDR3 loop: CASSSAAARYNEQFF. Written as DNA, the CDR3 is TGTGCCAGCAGTTCAGCGGCAGCCCGCTACAATGAGCAGTTCTTC.

V gene TRBV30 combines with J gene TRBJ1-5; D may be TRBD1 (5 bases). Trimming removed 0 bases from V and 3 bases from J, with 9 bases in between. Germline V gives CDR1 GTSNPN, CDR2 SVGIG (reference sequence). The length of the CDR3 is 14 residues. Here the CDR3 reads CAWSVGADNQPQHF. CDR3 coding DNA: TGTGCCTGGAGTGTAGGGGCCGACAATCAGCCCCAGCATTTT.

This clonotype was observed a few times. This CDR3 reads CAWLVPGPGGYEQYF. In DNA, the CDR3 is TGTGCCTGGCTTGTCCCGGGACCCGGTGGCTACGAGCAGTACTTC. The chain carries TRBV30 and TRBJ2-7; D could derive from TRBD1 or TRBD2 (5 bases each). Per the germline V gene, CDR1 is GTSNPN and CDR2 is SVGIG (reference sequence). Trimming took 5 bases from V and 3 from J, leaving 20 bases between them. CDR3 size: 15 residues.

The chain joins TRBV27 to TRBJ2-7, with D possibly TRBD1 on 6 matching bases. Trimming cost V 2 bases and J 2 bases, with 10 bases left between them. CDR1 and CDR2 (germline): MNHEY, SMNVEV (reference sequence). The CDR3 contains 14 residues. The CDR3 DNA reads as TGTGCCAGCAGTTTACGCCGACAGGCCTACGAGCAGTACTTC. This sequence encodes CASSLRRQAYEQYF.

This chain links TRBV20-1 with TRBJ2-5; tentatively, D is TRBD2 (5 bases). Germline CDR1 is DFQATT and CDR2 is SNEGSKA (reference sequence). V shed 4 bases and J shed 5 bases, with 23 bases lying between them. The CDR3 covers 16 residues. DNA of the CDR3: TGCAGTGCTACAGACCATCTAGAGCCTCGAGGGGAGACCCAGTACTTC. Translating it yields CSATDHLEPRGETQYF.

The chain has TRBV11-3 and TRBJ2-5; 14 nucleotides agree with TRBD2. The CDR3 is 16 residues long. Germline V CDR1 and CDR2: SGHNT, YENEEA. Unmatched junction bases numbered 6, after V lost 5 bases and J lost 4 bases. The CDR3: CASSPRLAGGSETQYF. DNA for the CDR3: TGTGCCAGCAGCCCGAGACTAGCGGGAGGGTCAGAGACCCAGTACTTC.

The chain has TRBV10-3 and TRBJ1-2; maybe TRBD1 (5 bases). Trimming left V 5 bases short and J 2 bases short, with 12 bases between. CDR1 and CDR2 from the germline V gene are ENHRY and SYGVKD. CDR3 length equals 14 residues. The CDR3 loop reads CAISLGTGNYGYTF. As DNA, the CDR3 is TGTGCCATCAGTTTAGGGACGGGGAACTATGGCTACACCTTC.

The chain joins TRBV7-2 to TRBJ2-5; D ambiguous. The CDR3 length is 14 residues. CDR1 is SGHTA and CDR2 is FQGNSA in the germline V gene. V was shortened by 2 bases and J by 5 bases, with 12 bases between the two germline ends. CDR3 nucleotides: TGTGCCAGCAGCTTACAGGTCATGTCGGAGACCCAGTACTTC. It is translated as CASSLQVMSETQYF.

This clonotype has a handful of counts. The chain joins TRBV10-3 to TRBJ2-1, with D perhaps TRBD2 (5 bases). The CDR3 consists of 12 residues. Germline assignment: CDR1 ENHRY and CDR2 SYGVKD. The V end was cut by 6 bases, the J end by 8 bases, with 11 bases between. The CDR3 coding sequence is TGTGCCATCAGCCGGGATGGGGATGAGCAGTTCTTC. Protein product: CAISRDGDEQFF.

The V and J genes are TRBV7-3 and TRBJ2-5; D gene uncertain. The CDR3 is made up of 15 amino acids. Trimming stripped 2 bases from V and 4 bases from J, with 14 bases between. CDR1 and CDR2 from the germline V gene are SGHTA and FQGTGA. CDR3 nucleotide sequence: TGTGCCAGCAGCTTATTACGTGGGAAGGGAGAGACCCAGTACTTC. Amino acids: CASSLLRGKGETQYF.

The genes are TRBV6-2 or TRBV6-3 and TRBJ1-5; D is undetermined. The CDR3 consists of 17 residues. V lost 2 bases and J 0 bases, leaving 14 bases between the germline ends. Germline CDR1 MNHEY, CDR2 SVGEGT. CDR3 sequence: CASSYQIDGYSNQPQHF. As DNA, the CDR3 is TGTGCCAGCAGTTACCAAATTGACGGATATAGCAATCAGCCCCAGCATTTT.

This clonotype was seen ten or more times. The V call is TRBV12-3 or TRBV12-4, the J call TRBJ2-7; 8 bases line up with TRBD1. This CDR3 contains 14 residues. J gave up 2 bases and V 3 bases, and 3 bases lay outside the gene matches. Here the CDR3 reads CASSFRDRPYEQYF. The CDR3 bases are TGTGCCAGCAGTTTCCGGGACAGGCCCTACGAGCAGTACTTC.

The V and J genes are TRBV7-2 and TRBJ2-7; 11 nucleotides match TRBD1. The CDR3 is 17 amino acids. With 1 base clipped from V and 5 bases from J, the junction kept 10 bases outside the gene matches. Looked up from germline, CDR1 is SGHTA and CDR2 is FQGNSA. Written as DNA, the CDR3 is TGTGCCAGCAGCTTAGTCCTTACTGGACAGGGGGCCAACGAGCAGTACTTC. Its translation is CASSLVLTGQGANEQYF.

This clonotype has only a few counts. This chain uses TRBV5-1 with TRBJ2-1; D remains unclear. V was cut by 0 bases and J by 12 bases, with 16 bases left in between. Germline CDR1 SGHRS, CDR2 YFSETQ. The CDR3 is 14 residues long. CDR3 nucleotides: TGCGCCAGCAGCTTGGATGTTTCCCGAAGGGCGCAGTTCTTC. Translation gives CASSLDVSRRAQFF.

The chain couples TRBV18 to TRBJ2-2; the match to TRBD1 covers 9 bases. CDR3 length equals 15 residues. The germline gives CDR1 KGHSH, CDR2 LQKENI. Losses at the gene ends were 6 bases for V and 6 bases for J; bases not matched to a gene: 8. Here the CDR3 DNA reads TGTGCCAGCTCCCAGGGACAGGGCGACGCCGGGGAGCTGTTTTTT. It specifies CASSQGQGDAGELFF.

This chain joins TRBV5-1 and TRBJ2-3; 8 bases fit TRBD1. From germline, CDR1 is SGHRS and CDR2 YFSETQ. CDR3 length: 14 amino acids. With V trimmed by 5 bases and J by 4 bases, 6 bases remained unmatched. The CDR3 spells CASRATGVPDTQYF. The CDR3 nucleotides read TGCGCCAGCAGAGCGACAGGGGTCCCAGATACGCAGTATTTT.

V and J are TRBV7-9 and TRBJ2-1, with D uncertain. V gave up 5 bases and J gave up 2 bases, with 7 bases separating them. The CDR3 is made up of 13 amino acids. Germline-derived CDR1 and CDR2 are SEHNR and FQNEAQ (reference sequence). Written as DNA, the CDR3 is TGTGCCAGCAGCACCGTCGCCTACAATGAGCAGTTCTTC. Amino acid sequence: CASSTVAYNEQFF.

The CDR3 here is CASSFAPGLAAYNEQFF. The CDR3 nucleotides read TGTGCCAGCAGCTTCGCCCCGGGACTAGCGGCCTACAATGAGCAGTTCTTC. The chain recombines TRBV11-2 with TRBJ2-1, with 11 nucleotides matching TRBD2. The CDR3 spans 17 residues. Germline-derived CDR1 and CDR2 are SGHAT and FQNNGV. Trimming at V came to 3 bases and at J to 2 bases, leaving 6 bases not matched to a gene. Full variable domain (missing parts from reference TRBV11-2 and TRBJ2-1): EAGVAQSPRYKIIEKRQSVAFWCNPISGHATLYWYQQILGQGPKLLIQFQNNGVVDDSQLPKDRFSAERLKGVDSTLKIQPAKLEDSAVYLCASSFAPGLAAYNEQFFGPGTRLTVL.

This clonotype was counted between two and nine times. CDR3 loop: CASSLSVLGRDGYTF. CDR3 coding DNA: TGTGCCAGCAGCTTAAGCGTGTTAGGGAGAGACGGCTACACCTTC. This sequence joins TRBV7-3 and TRBJ1-2; D is unresolved. The V end lost 1 base, the J end lost 8 bases, and 17 bases lay between the germline ends. Looked up from germline, CDR1 is SGHTA and CDR2 is FQGTGA. The length of the CDR3 is 15 residues.

V usage is TRBV4-2 and J usage is TRBJ2-3; the match to TRBD2 covers 11 bases. V lost 5 bases, J lost 4 bases, and 5 bases stayed unmatched. CDR1 is LGHNA, CDR2 YNFKEQ, per germline. This CDR3 contains 15 residues. For the CDR3, the DNA is TGTGCCAGCAGCATTAGCGGGAGGGCCCCAGATACGCAGTATTTT. Translating gives CASSISGRAPDTQYF.